The sequence of this T cell receptor (beta chain) was determined in a study of cytomegalovirus exposure and HLA in healthy donors. Study findings and constraints: Certain sequence variants were highly shared and formed a cluster, and this cluster was likely a sequencing artifact. Later work associated fewer than 20,000 TCR beta sequences with HLA alleles at 0.05 false discovery rate.

As regards this clone: The antigen is undetermined.

A multiplex PCR was run with 60 Vbeta primers and 13 Jbeta primers. The table came from immunoSEQ multiplex PCR; TCRdb's copy has only in-frame clones and leaves some out. The table has 100,000 to 150,000 clones, around four fifths seen once. The CDR3 loop spans 16 amino acids. Germline V gene sequence: CDR1 SGHTA, CDR2 FQGNSA. The junction had 6 bases not matched to a gene; V was cut back by 2 bases and J by 3 bases. Sample: PBMCs. The receptor was derived from a woman in her forties in good health and CMV-seronegative. The chain carries TRBV7-2 and TRBJ2-1; 8 nucleotides line up with TRBD1. The CDR3 loop reads CASSLPGQGVYNEQFF. CDR3 DNA: TGTGCCAGCAGCTTACCTGGACAGGGTGTCTACAATGAGCAGTTCTTC.